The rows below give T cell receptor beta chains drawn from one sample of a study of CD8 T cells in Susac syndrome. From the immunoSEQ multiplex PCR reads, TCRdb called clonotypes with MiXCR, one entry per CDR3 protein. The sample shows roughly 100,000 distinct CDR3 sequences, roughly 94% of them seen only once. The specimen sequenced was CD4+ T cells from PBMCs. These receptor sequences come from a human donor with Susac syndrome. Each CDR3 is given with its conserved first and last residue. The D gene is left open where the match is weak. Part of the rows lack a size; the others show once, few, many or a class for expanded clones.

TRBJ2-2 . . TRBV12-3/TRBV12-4 TGTGCCAGCAGTCTAACTAGGCCCGGGGAGCTGTTTTTT CASSLTRPGELFF
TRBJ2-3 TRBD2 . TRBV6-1 TGTGCCAGCAGGTCAACTAGCGGGGGCTCAGATACGCAGTATTTT CASRSTSGGSDTQYF
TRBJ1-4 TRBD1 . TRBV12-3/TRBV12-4 TGTGCCAGCAGTAGGACAGGGTCTAATGAAAAACTGTTTTTT CASSRTGSNEKLFF
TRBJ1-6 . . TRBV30 TGTGCCTTAGGACCACCCCTCCACTTT CALGPPLHF
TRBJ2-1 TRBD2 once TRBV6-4 TGTGCCAGCAGAAGGACTAGCAACCATTACAATGAGCAGTTCTTC CASRRTSNHYNEQFF
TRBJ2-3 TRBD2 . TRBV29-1 TGCAGCGTTCATAGCGGGGGACCGAATACGCAGTATTTT CSVHSGGPNTQYF
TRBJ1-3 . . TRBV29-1 TGCAGCGTTTGTGGCAGCTCTGGAAACACCATATATTTT CSVCGSSGNTIYF
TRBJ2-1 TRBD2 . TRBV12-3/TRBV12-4 TGTGCCAGCAGTTCGACTAGCGGGGGCGGCAATGAGCAGTTCTTC CASSSTSGGGNEQFF
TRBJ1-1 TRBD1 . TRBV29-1 TGCAGCGGTCGACAGGGAGGAGGGAACACTGAAGCTTTCTTT CSGRQGGGNTEAFF
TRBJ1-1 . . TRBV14 TGTGCCAGCAGCCTACTCAGGGGACGGGCTGAAGCTTTCTTT CASSLLRGRAEAFF
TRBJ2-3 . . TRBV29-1 TGCAGCGTTGAAGATCAGCAGGTTTTCACAGATACGCAGTATTTT CSVEDQQVFTDTQYF
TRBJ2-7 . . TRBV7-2 TGTGCCAGCAGCCCGCGCGCTGCTTTTGGGGGTGAGCAGTACTTC CASSPRAAFGGEQYF
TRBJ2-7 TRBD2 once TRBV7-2 TGTGCCAGCAGCTTAGTCCTAGCGGGGGGAACGGGCGAGCAGTACTTC CASSLVLAGGTGEQYF
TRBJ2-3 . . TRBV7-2 TGTGCCAGCAGCTTGGCCCGGGGCAGCACAGATACGCAGTATTTT CASSLARGSTDTQYF
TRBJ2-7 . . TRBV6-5 TGTGCCAGCAGTTTCGCCCGGGAGTACGAGCAGTACTTC CASSFAREYEQYF
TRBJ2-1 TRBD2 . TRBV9 TGTGCCAGCAGCCCCTTGGGGACTAGCGGCTATGAGCAGTTCTTC CASSPLGTSGYEQFF
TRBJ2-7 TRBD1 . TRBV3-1 TGTGCCAGCAGCTTTGCAGGGGGCTCCTACGAGCAGTACTTC CASSFAGGSYEQYF
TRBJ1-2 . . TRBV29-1 TGCAGCGTTGATAGCACTAACTATGGCTACACCTTC CSVDSTNYGYTF
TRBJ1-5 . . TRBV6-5 TGTGCCAGCAGCAGGACGGAGAATCAGCCCCAGCATTTT CASSRTENQPQHF
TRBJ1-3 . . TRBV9 TGTGCCAGCAGCCCGAGCGGACAGACGCAAGGGGGAAACACCATATATTTT CASSPSGQTQGGNTIYF
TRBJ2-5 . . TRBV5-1 TGCGCCAGCAGCTTGGGACTAAGCCAAGAGACCCAGTACTTC CASSLGLSQETQYF
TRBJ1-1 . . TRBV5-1 TGCGCCAGCAGCTTGGAAACACCGAACACTGAAGCTTTCTTT CASSLETPNTEAFF
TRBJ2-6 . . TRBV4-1 TGCGCCAGCAGCCTGAGACACCGGGGCAACGTCCTGACTTTC CASSLRHRGNVLTF
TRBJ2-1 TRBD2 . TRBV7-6 TGTGCCAGCAGCTTAGAGCGGGGGGCCCACAATGAGCAGTTCTTC CASSLERGAHNEQFF
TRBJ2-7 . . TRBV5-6 TGTGCCAGCAGCATGACAGGTGACTACGAGCAGTACTTC CASSMTGDYEQYF
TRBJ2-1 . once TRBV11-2 TGTGCCAGCAGCCACCCCACTGGCAATGAGCAGTTCTTC CASSHPTGNEQFF
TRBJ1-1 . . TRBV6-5 TGTGGAAGCGGGGTTAAAAGGAACACTGAAGCTTTCTTT CGSGVKRNTEAFF
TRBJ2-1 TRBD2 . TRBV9 TGTGCCAGCAGCGTAGGACTAGCGGGGGGATACAATGAGCAGTTCTTC CASSVGLAGGYNEQFF
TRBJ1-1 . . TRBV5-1 TGCGCCAGCAGCTTTAACCTGGACAGCCTGAACACTGAAGCTTTCTTT CASSFNLDSLNTEAFF
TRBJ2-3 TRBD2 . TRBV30 TGTGCCTGGAGAGGATCCTCGGCGGCGGGGGGGTTGGGAGATACGCAGTATTTT CAWRGSSAAGGLGDTQYF
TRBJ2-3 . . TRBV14 TGTGCCAGCAGCCAAGATCTCAGTGGGCAGGGAAGCACAGATACGCAGTATTTT CASSQDLSGQGSTDTQYF
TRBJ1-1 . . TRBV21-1 TGTGCCAGCAGCTCCCTGACTAACCCTGAAGCTTTCTTT CASSSLTNPEAFF
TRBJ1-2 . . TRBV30 TGTGCCTGGAGGGACAGCTATGGCTACACCTTC CAWRDSYGYTF
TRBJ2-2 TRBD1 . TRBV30 TGTGCCTGGAGTATACAGGGGATCACCGGGGAGCTGTTTTTT CAWSIQGITGELFF
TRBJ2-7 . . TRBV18 TGTGCCAGCTCACAACAGGATCAGGGGGAGCAGTACTTC CASSQQDQGEQYF
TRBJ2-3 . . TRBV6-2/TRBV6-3 TGTGCCAGCAGCCGGGCGATGTTCTCAGATACGCAGTATTTT CASSRAMFSDTQYF
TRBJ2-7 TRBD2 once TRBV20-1 TGCAGTGCTCCGTTCGGACTAGCGGGGGGGCTTGAGCAGTACTTC CSAPFGLAGGLEQYF
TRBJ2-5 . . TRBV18 TGTGCCAGCTCACCACGGACATACCAAGAGACCCAGTACTTC CASSPRTYQETQYF
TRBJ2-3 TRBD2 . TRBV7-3 TGTGCCAGCAGCCCGGGGACTAGCGGGGAGGATACGCAGTATTTT CASSPGTSGEDTQYF
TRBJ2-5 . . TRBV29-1 TGCAGCGTCGCCCAAGAGACCCAGTACTTC CSVAQETQYF
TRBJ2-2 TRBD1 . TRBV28 TGTGCCAGCAGTCCGACCGGGACAGGGGCCGGGGAGCTGTTTTTT CASSPTGTGAGELFF
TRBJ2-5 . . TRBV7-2 TGTGCCAGCAGCTCTCCGGGACCCCAAGAGACCCAGTACTTC CASSSPGPQETQYF
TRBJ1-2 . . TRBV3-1 TGTGCCAGCAGCCAGGGACAACCTAACTATGGCTACACCTTC CASSQGQPNYGYTF
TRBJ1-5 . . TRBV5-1 TGCGCCAGCAGCGCATCAATCAATCAGCCCCAGCATTTT CASSASINQPQHF
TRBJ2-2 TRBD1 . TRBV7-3 TGTGCCAGCAGCTCGACCCGGGACAGGTACACCGGGGAGCTGTTTTTT CASSSTRDRYTGELFF
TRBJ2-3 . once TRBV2 TGTGCCAGCCGAGGGAGGACGCAGTATTTT CASRGRTQYF
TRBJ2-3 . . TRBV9 TGTGCCAGCAGCGCCGCGATAGTTGGGACAGATACGCAGTATTTT CASSAAIVGTDTQYF
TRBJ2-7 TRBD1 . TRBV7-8 TGTGCCAGCAGCTCAGGGGGCGTCTACGAGCAGTACTTC CASSSGGVYEQYF
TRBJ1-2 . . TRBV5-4 TGTGCCAGCAGCCCCCGACAGGCAATTGGCTACACCTTC CASSPRQAIGYTF